Sequencing of this TCR beta chain was carried out in a study of blood T cell repertoires in COVID-19. Study context: Acute-phase and convalescent COVID-19 samples originated in the United States, Italy and Spain. The cDNA or gDNA used as material had been derived from T cells, B-cell-depleted T cells, or PBMCs.

Germline assignment: CDR1 KGHSY and CDR2 FQNENV. The CDR3 totals 15 residues. The V end was cut by 2 bases, the J end by 1 base, with 12 bases between. Data came from immunoSEQ multiplex PCR; TCRdb stores just in-frame clones and leaves some out. The table shows about 160,000 clones, with approximately 83% occurring only once. The gene calls are TRBV16 and TRBJ2-7; D gene uncertain. Sequenced: peripheral blood. The origin of this receptor is a woman of 80 years or more with active or convalescent COVID-19. The CDR3 DNA sequence: TGTGCCAGCAGCCAAACCCCCCAGGTTTCCTACGAGCAGTACTTC. Encoded protein: CASSQTPQVSYEQYF.